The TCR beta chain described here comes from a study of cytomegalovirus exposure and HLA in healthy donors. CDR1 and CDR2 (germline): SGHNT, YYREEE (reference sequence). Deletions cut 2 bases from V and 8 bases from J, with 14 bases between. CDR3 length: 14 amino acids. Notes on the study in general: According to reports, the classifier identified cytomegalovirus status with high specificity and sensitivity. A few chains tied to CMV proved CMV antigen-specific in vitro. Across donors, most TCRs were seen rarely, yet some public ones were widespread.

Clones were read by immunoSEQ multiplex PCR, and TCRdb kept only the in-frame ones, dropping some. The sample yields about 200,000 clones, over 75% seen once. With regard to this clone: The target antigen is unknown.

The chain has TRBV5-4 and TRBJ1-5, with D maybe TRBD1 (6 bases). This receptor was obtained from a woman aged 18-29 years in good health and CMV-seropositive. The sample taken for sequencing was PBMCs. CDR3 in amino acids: CASSFRGGTEPQHF. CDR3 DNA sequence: TGTGCCAGCAGCTTCAGGGGTGGGACGGAGCCCCAGCATTTT.